The TCR beta chain under discussion was sequenced for a study of Ad26.COV2.S vaccination and SARS-CoV-2 variants. Findings of the study overall: Vaccinees showed greater spike-specific TCR breadth than placebo recipients. Reported post-vaccination CD8+ and CD4+ T cell responses to spike showed substantial breadth. Overall T cell responses may have been underestimated by the analyses of TCR breadth and depth.

TCRdb's table, derived via immunoSEQ multiplex PCR, lists solely in-frame clones and lacks some. In the table there are hundreds of thousands of clones, roughly 94% of which are singletons. The CDR3 loop spans 15 amino acids. The junction had 4 bases not matched to a gene; V was cut back by 0 bases and J by 5 bases. Germline V gene lookup returns CDR1 SEHNR and CDR2 FQNEAQ (reference sequence). This clone was seen just once. Its antigen remains unknown. The sample consisted of peripheral blood, taken after recovery from COVID-19. The TCR sequence derives from a human donor who had recovered from COVID-19. V and J are TRBV7-9 and TRBJ2-1; 7 bases are shared with TRBD1. The CDR3 loop reads CASSLAAGGHNEQFF. The CDR3 DNA sequence: TGTGCCAGCAGCTTAGCGGCAGGGGGACACAATGAGCAGTTCTTC.